This T cell receptor beta chain was found in a study of beta chain features in type 1 diabetes. The V end was cut by 6 bases, the J end by 1 base, with 10 bases between. Germline CDR1 and CDR2: KGHSH and LQKENI. CDR3 size: 13 residues. Expressed TCRB transcripts were sequenced because the entire RNA isolate underwent reverse transcription. Method: immunoSEQ multiplex PCR; TCRdb's copy keeps in-frame clones and lacks some. The table has under 950,000 clones, under 20% seen once. With respect to this clone: At the DNA level, this CDR3 is encoded by other sequences in the same sample as well.

The source is a woman aged 18-29 years in good health. The chain links TRBV18 to TRBJ2-7; D possibly corresponds to TRBD1 (5 bases). The specimen sequenced was naive CD4+ T cells from blood. As DNA, the CDR3 is TGTGCCAGCTCCCCAGGGAATTCCTACGAGCAGTACTTC. Protein sequence: CASSPGNSYEQYF.